The 22 T cell receptor beta chains given below trace back to one sample, sequenced in a study of T cell changes during pregnancy in multiple sclerosis. The repertoire was sequenced with immunoSEQ multiplex PCR; TCRdb's copy has only in-frame clones and lacks some. This table has some 47,000 clones, roughly 89% appearing once. This sample comprised peripheral blood, obtained in the first trimester of pregnancy. The receptor source for this set is a female donor with multiple sclerosis, enrolled in a pregnancy study.

The chain has TRBV6-5 and TRBJ2-7; the D gene is possibly TRBD2 (5 bases). The germline V gene has CDR1 MNHEY and CDR2 SVGAGI. V lost 2 bases, J lost 2 bases, and 10 bases lay in between. This CDR3 comprises 14 residues. CDR3 sequence: CASSYVAGTYEQYF. The DNA of the CDR3 is TGTGCCAGCAGTTACGTTGCCGGGACCTACGAGCAGTACTTC.

The chain carries TRBV27 and TRBJ1-1, with D uncertain. Trimming took 5 bases from V and 2 from J, leaving 12 bases between them. The germline V gene has CDR1 MNHEY and CDR2 SMNVEV (reference sequence). This CDR3 is 14 amino acids long. Here the CDR3 DNA reads TGTGCCAGCAGTCCTCGACCGGGTAACACTGAAGCTTTCTTT. Its protein is CASSPRPGNTEAFF.

The chain uses TRBV9 and TRBJ2-3; TRBD2 matches at 11 bases. The CDR3 runs 16 residues. Germline V lookup: CDR1 SGDLS, CDR2 YYNGEE. Trimming at V came to 4 bases and at J to 2 bases, leaving 6 bases not matched to a gene. Here the CDR3 DNA reads TGTGCCAGCAGCATTCTAGCGGGGGGCCTCACAGATACGCAGTATTTT. The encoded protein is CASSILAGGLTDTQYF.

This clone was seen only once. This chain links TRBV5-4 with TRBJ2-4; 7 bases fit TRBD2. The CDR3 is 12 amino acids. From germline, CDR1 is SGHNT and CDR2 YYREEE (reference sequence). Unmatched junction bases numbered 5, after V lost 3 bases and J lost 11 bases. This chain's CDR3 is CASSSSGGLQYF. CDR3 nucleotides: TGTGCCAGCAGCTCTAGCGGTGGGCTTCAGTACTTC.

This sequence joins TRBV27 and TRBJ2-3; D not resolved. Germline CDR1 and CDR2: MNHEY and SMNVEV (reference sequence). V shed 8 bases and J shed 2 bases, with 11 bases lying between them. CDR3 size: 13 residues. The CDR3 region has the DNA TGTGCCAGCTCGACTTTTATCACAGATACGCAGTATTTT. Translating gives CASSTFITDTQYF.

The chain links TRBV6-6 to TRBJ1-5; D perhaps matches TRBD1 (6 bases). The V gene lost 6 bases and the J gene lost 5 bases, with 11 bases spanning the gap. This CDR3 spans 13 amino acids. The germline CDR1 and CDR2 sequences are MNHNY and SVGAGI (reference sequence). As DNA, the CDR3 is TGTGCCAGCAGCATGGACAGTTATCAGCCCCAGCATTTT. Its translation: CASSMDSYQPQHF.

The V gene is TRBV2, the J gene TRBJ2-3; 7 bases match TRBD2. This CDR3 contains 14 residues. CDR1 SNHLY and CDR2 FYNNEI come from the germline V gene. The V segment lost 4 bases and the J segment 4 bases; nucleotides outside the gene matches: 5. The CDR3 loop reads CASSGTRGADTQYF. The DNA for the CDR3 is TGTGCCAGCAGTGGGACTAGAGGGGCAGATACGCAGTATTTT. Full variable domain (missing parts from reference TRBV2 and TRBJ2-3): EPEVTQTPSHQVTQMGQEVILRCVPISNHLYFYWYRQILGQKVEFLVSFYNNEISEKSEIFDDQFSVERPDGSNFTLKIRSTKLEDSAMYFCASSGTRGADTQYFGPGTRLTVL.

This clone was seen a handful of times. The chain carries TRBV5-1 and TRBJ1-1; 11 bases align to TRBD1. The germline gives CDR1 SGHRS, CDR2 YFSETQ. The V and J ends lost 3 bases and 5 bases, in that order; junction bases with no gene match: 3. The CDR3 totals 14 residues. The CDR3 here is CASSYGQGATEAFF. The DNA for the CDR3 is TGCGCCAGCAGCTACGGACAGGGGGCAACTGAAGCTTTCTTT. The variable domain in full, with the rest retrieved from reference TRBV5-1 and TRBJ1-1, is KAGVTQTPRYLIKTRGQQVTLSCSPISGHRSVSWYQQTPGQGLQFLFEYFSETQRNKGNFPGRFSGRQFSNSRSEMNVSTLELGDSALYLCASSYGQGATEAFFGQGTRLTVV.

The rearrangement uses TRBV6-1 and TRBJ1-5; D unclear. CDR1 and CDR2 from the germline V gene are MNHNS and SASEGT. Trimming removed 6 bases at V and 1 base at J, with 13 bases between. The CDR3 runs to 15 residues. In nucleotides, the CDR3 is TGTGCCAGCAGCCCGGCGGGGTTGAGCAATCAGCCCCAGCATTTT. Protein sequence: CASSPAGLSNQPQHF.

The chain carries TRBV9 and TRBJ2-7; D uncertain. V lost 5 bases to trimming and J lost 2 bases, with 14 bases between them. This CDR3 is built from 14 residues. Per germline, CDR1 SGDLS and CDR2 YYNGEE. The CDR3 sequence: CASSEGGQTYEQYF. CDR3 bases: TGTGCCAGCAGTGAAGGTGGGCAGACCTACGAGCAGTACTTC.

The table lists this clone with a count of one. The genes are TRBV29-1 and TRBJ1-1; D is perhaps TRBD1 (6 bases). Per the germline V gene, CDR1 is SQVTM and CDR2 is ANQGSEA. The CDR3 spans 12 residues. The germline V and J ends were trimmed by 5 bases and 1 base, with 8 bases remaining between them. CDR3 sequence (DNA): TGCAGCGTTCAGGGGTCGAACACTGAAGCTTTCTTT. It encodes CSVQGSNTEAFF.

V usage is TRBV29-1 and J usage is TRBJ1-1; the match to TRBD1 covers 8 bases. J was trimmed by 4 bases and V by 6 bases; bases with no gene match: 4. Germline CDR1 SQVTM, CDR2 ANQGSEA. This CDR3 is built from 12 residues. The CDR3 DNA sequence: TGCAGCGTGGACAGGGCGATCACTGAAGCTTTCTTT. Its protein is CSVDRAITEAFF.

The chain employs TRBV10-3 and TRBJ1-2, with 9 bases fitting TRBD1. With 6 bases clipped from V and 9 bases from J, the junction kept 11 bases outside the gene matches. Germline V lookup: CDR1 ENHRY, CDR2 SYGVKD. The CDR3 is made up of 14 amino acids. The chain's CDR3 is CAIRGSDRGLSYTF. The CDR3 bases are TGTGCCATCAGGGGATCCGACAGGGGGTTGAGCTACACCTTC.

Only one count was recorded for this clone. This chain connects TRBV7-9 to TRBJ1-2; tentative D call: TRBD1 (5 bases). The CDR3 sequence is 14 residues long. The V end lost 0 bases, the J end lost 4 bases, and 9 bases lay between the germline ends. Per germline, CDR1 SEHNR and CDR2 FQNEAQ (reference sequence). The CDR3 DNA is TGTGCCAGCAGCTTAGCACAGGTTTCCTATGGCTACACCTTC. Amino acids: CASSLAQVSYGYTF.

This sequence joins TRBV5-1 and TRBJ2-3, with D perhaps TRBD2 (7 bases). Germline V gene data show CDR1 as SGHRS and CDR2 as YFSETQ. This CDR3 has 16 amino acids. Trimming stripped 0 bases from V and 2 bases from J, with 13 bases between. The CDR3 protein is CASSLAGGRDTDTQYF. CDR3 nucleotides: TGCGCCAGCAGCTTGGCGGGGGGCAGGGACACAGATACGCAGTATTTT.

The rearrangement uses TRBV5-5 and TRBJ2-7, with 8 nucleotides matching TRBD2. J gave up 1 base and V 3 bases, and 6 bases lay outside the gene matches. Germline CDR1 and CDR2: SGHKS and YYEKEE (reference sequence). The CDR3 is 15 amino acids. CDR3 coding DNA: TGTGCCAGCAGCTGGCTAGCGGGCTCTTCCTACGAGCAGTACTTC. Amino acids: CASSWLAGSSYEQYF. Based on the CDR3 plus reference TRBV5-5 and TRBJ2-7, the full variable domain is DAGVTQSPTHLIKTRGQQVTLRCSPISGHKSVSWYQQVLGQGPQFIFQYYEKEERGRGNFPDRFSARQFPNYSSELNVNALLLGDSALYLCASSWLAGSSYEQYFGPGTRLTVT.

V usage is TRBV7-8 and J usage is TRBJ2-1; tentatively, D is TRBD1 (5 bases). The CDR3 is 16 amino acids. The germline gives CDR1 SGHVS, CDR2 FQNEAQ. Trimming removed 4 bases at V and 6 bases at J, with 19 bases between. The chain's CDR3 is CASSSPPWVRGNEQFF. CDR3 nucleotides: TGTGCCAGCAGCTCCCCTCCGTGGGTAAGGGGCAATGAGCAGTTCTTC.

CDR3 sequence reads: CASSSRDSLFNEKLFF. DNA of the CDR3: TGTGCCAGCAGCTCCAGGGACAGCTTATTTAATGAAAAACTGTTTTTT. The chain combines TRBV13 with TRBJ1-4, with 7 nucleotides matching TRBD1. This CDR3 spans 16 amino acids. V lost 4 bases and J lost 4; bases outside the gene matches: 9. CDR1 PRHDT and CDR2 FYEKMQ come from the germline V gene (reference sequence).

This clone was seen more than once but under ten times. The genes are TRBV12-5 and TRBJ1-2; no definite D call. The CDR3 is 15 amino acids. The V end lost 4 bases, the J end lost 1 base, and 13 bases lay between the germline ends. Germline V CDR1 and CDR2: LGHNT, FRNRAP. This CDR3 is CASGSTSPGNYGYTF. CDR3 in DNA: TGTGCTAGTGGTTCCACCTCGCCAGGTAACTATGGCTACACCTTC.

This sequence joins TRBV11-1 and TRBJ1-1; weak D call: TRBD1 (6 bases). Germline V CDR1 and CDR2: SGHAT, FQDESV (reference sequence). The CDR3 runs to 16 residues. V was clipped by 5 bases and J by 4 bases, with 20 bases between them. CDR3 nucleotide sequence: TGTGCCAGCAGCCTAGGACTACAGGGTTGGGCCACTGAAGCTTTCTTT. Translated: CASSLGLQGWATEAFF.

This clone has more than one count but fewer than ten. The rearrangement links TRBV29-1 to TRBJ1-1; possible D gene TRBD1, 5 bases. CDR3 length: 11 amino acids. Germline CDR1 SQVTM, CDR2 ANQGSEA. V gave up 3 bases and J gave up 10 bases, with 12 bases separating them. The CDR3 is CSVEDGRGAFF. The CDR3 bases are TGCAGCGTTGAGGACGGAAGGGGAGCTTTCTTT.

The rearrangement links TRBV2 to TRBJ2-2; 11 bases agree with TRBD2. The CDR3 has 15 residues. CDR1 SNHLY and CDR2 FYNNEI come from the germline V gene. The V and J ends lost 6 bases and 6 bases, in that order; junction bases with no gene match: 6. The CDR3 protein is CASSLGLAGPGELFF. Written as DNA, the CDR3 is TGTGCCAGCAGCCTCGGACTAGCGGGCCCCGGGGAGCTGTTTTTT.